These 13 T cell receptor beta chains were all obtained from the same sample, sequenced in a study of blood T cell repertoires in COVID-19. Produced via immunoSEQ multiplex PCR; TCRdb's table is partial and in-frame only. The repertoire holds about 360,000 clones, more than 85% seen once, with roughly 3.1% in the top ten. Sequencing input: peripheral blood. Receptors were obtained from a human donor in a cohort sampled during active COVID-19.

The chain has TRBV12-5 and TRBJ2-1; TRBD2 agrees at 8 bases. Per the germline V gene, CDR1 is LGHNT and CDR2 is FRNRAP. The J segment lost 6 bases and the V segment lost 3 bases, leaving 1 base of the junction unmatched. The CDR3 has 13 residues. The CDR3 DNA sequence: TGTGCTAGTGGTTTAGCGGGGGTCAATGAGCAGTTCTTC. Translation gives CASGLAGVNEQFF.

J is TRBJ1-2 and V is TRBV24-1, with D unclear. This CDR3 is 14 amino acids long. V lost 0 bases, J lost 5 bases, and 9 bases lay in between. Germline assignment: CDR1 KGHDR and CDR2 SFDVKD. CDR3 DNA sequence: TGTGCCACCAGTGATTTGCGTCAGGATTATGGCTACACCTTC. Protein: CATSDLRQDYGYTF.

The chain recombines TRBV7-2 with TRBJ1-2, with D possibly TRBD1 on 5 matching bases. Per germline, CDR1 SGHTA and CDR2 FQGNSA. V lost 3 bases and J 4 bases, leaving 12 bases between the germline ends. The CDR3 has 14 amino acids. CDR3 nucleotides: TGTGCCAGCAGCTTGATAATGGGGCTCTATGGCTACACCTTC. Amino acid sequence: CASSLIMGLYGYTF.

J is TRBJ2-7 and V is TRBV9; 11 bases line up with TRBD2. Germline V gene data show CDR1 as SGDLS and CDR2 as YYNGEE. Germline trimming cut 0 bases from V and 4 bases from J; bases unmatched to any gene: 3. The length of the CDR3 is 15 residues. The CDR3 is CASSVEGTSGYEQYF. CDR3 coding DNA: TGTGCCAGCAGCGTAGAGGGGACTAGCGGATACGAGCAGTACTTC. Together with reference TRBV9 and TRBJ2-7, the CDR3 gives the full variable domain: DSGVTQTPKHLITATGQRVTLRCSPRSGDLSVYWYQQSLDQGLQFLIQYYNGEERAKGNILERFSAQQFPDLHSELNLSSLELGDSALYFCASSVEGTSGYEQYFGPGTRLTVT.

The chain recombines TRBV28 with TRBJ1-2; D gene unclear. The V gene's germline CDR1 is MDHEN and CDR2 SYDVKM. V gave up 7 bases and J gave up 10 bases, with 19 bases separating them. The CDR3 is 13 amino acids. This CDR3 reads CASTLRVFGFYTF. The CDR3 bases are TGTGCCAGCACCCTACGGGTATTTGGGTTCTACACCTTC.

The chain uses TRBV27 and TRBJ2-1; 11 bases agree with TRBD2. The CDR3 runs 16 residues. Germline assignment: CDR1 MNHEY and CDR2 SMNVEV (reference sequence). With V trimmed by 3 bases and J by 9 bases, 10 bases remained unmatched. CDR3 nucleotide sequence: TGTGCCAGCAGTTTGTGGCTAGCGGGAGGTTCCACTGAGCAGTTCTTC. Amino acid sequence: CASSLWLAGGSTEQFF.

This rearrangement joins TRBV7-8 to TRBJ1-4; no clear D. CDR1 is SGHVS, CDR2 FQNEAQ, per germline. The CDR3 consists of 16 residues. Trimming stripped 5 bases from V and 3 bases from J, with 16 bases between. The CDR3 sequence is CASSDVPGAPNEKLFF. The CDR3 nucleotides are TGTGCCAGCAGCGACGTTCCGGGAGCACCTAATGAAAAACTGTTTTTT. The whole variable domain, remainder taken from reference TRBV7-8 and TRBJ1-4, is GAGVSQSPRYKVAKRGQDVALRCDPISGHVSLFWYQQALGQGPEFLTYFQNEAQLDKSGLPSDRFFAERPEGSVSTLKIQRTQQEDSAVYLCASSDVPGAPNEKLFFGSGTQLSVL.

The chain joins TRBV27 to TRBJ2-1, with 11 bases matching TRBD2. The CDR3 covers 16 residues. V lost 5 bases and J lost 5; bases outside the gene matches: 8. Looked up from germline, CDR1 is MNHEY and CDR2 is SMNVEV (reference sequence). CDR3 in amino acids: CASSHAGTSGNNEQFF. The CDR3 DNA reads as TGTGCCAGCAGTCATGCCGGGACTAGCGGAAACAATGAGCAGTTCTTC.

This chain joins TRBV29-1 and TRBJ2-7; D possibly corresponds to TRBD1 (5 bases). Trimming stripped 4 bases from V and 2 bases from J, with 9 bases between. The length of the CDR3 is 12 residues. Germline values: CDR1 SQVTM, CDR2 ANQGSEA. The CDR3: CSVVSRAYEQYF. The CDR3 coding sequence is TGCAGCGTTGTTTCCAGGGCCTACGAGCAGTACTTC.

The chain employs TRBV2 and TRBJ1-2; TRBD1 might be the D (6 bases). Germline values: CDR1 SNHLY, CDR2 FYNNEI. V was shortened by 7 bases and J by 4 bases, with 19 bases between the two germline ends. The CDR3 length is 15 residues. CDR3 nucleotide sequence: TGTGCCAGCAACCCTAGGGGGGGCGAGGCCTATGGCTACACCTTC. Amino acids: CASNPRGGEAYGYTF. Together with reference TRBV2 and TRBJ1-2, the CDR3 gives the full variable domain: EPEVTQTPSHQVTQMGQEVILRCVPISNHLYFYWYRQILGQKVEFLVSFYNNEISEKSEIFDDQFSVERPDGSNFTLKIRSTKLEDSAMYFCASNPRGGEAYGYTFGSGTRLTVV.

The chain uses TRBV28 and TRBJ1-2; 7 bases match TRBD1. With V trimmed by 3 bases and J by 3 bases, 4 bases remained unmatched. The CDR3 loop spans 14 amino acids. Germline CDR1 is MDHEN and CDR2 is SYDVKM. In DNA, the CDR3 is TGTGCCAGCAGTTTTGGACAGGCCTACTATGGCTACACCTTC. It yields the protein CASSFGQAYYGYTF.

This chain uses TRBV6-2 or TRBV6-3 with TRBJ1-6; a possible D gene is TRBD1 (5 bases). The germline V and J ends were trimmed by 4 bases and 9 bases, with 13 bases remaining between them. Per germline, CDR1 MNHEY and CDR2 SVGEGT. This CDR3 region has 14 residues. The CDR3: CASSFEGVVSPLHF. CDR3 nucleotide sequence: TGTGCCAGCAGTTTCGAAGGGGTGGTTTCACCCCTCCACTTT.

This chain links TRBV7-2 with TRBJ1-4; no reliable D call. CDR1 SGHTA and CDR2 FQGNSA come from the germline V gene. Trimming left V 0 bases short and J 7 bases short, with 6 bases between. This CDR3 region has 13 residues. CDR3 DNA: TGTGCCAGCAGCTTAGCTCACAGTGAAAAACTGTTTTTT. This gives the protein CASSLAHSEKLFF.